A selection of T cell receptor beta chains follows, all from one sample in a study of blood T cell repertoires in COVID-19. The method was immunoSEQ multiplex PCR; TCRdb's version includes in-frame clones alone and lacks a portion of them. The sample shows roughly 440,000 clones, more than 70% of them seen only once. Specimen: peripheral blood. Receptors were obtained from a woman in her forties or fifties with COVID-19, enrolled during active disease. CDR3s include the opening cysteine and the closing phenylalanine or tryptophan. A D gene is named only where the DNA matches it firmly. Not all rows give a size; the values are once, few, many and, for expanded clones, a class.

-	-	TRBV30	13	TRBJ1-1	CAWSVRGYTEAFF	TGTGCCTGGAGTGTACGAGGATACACTGAAGCTTTCTTT
-	-	TRBV11-2	19	TRBJ2-1	CASSLTPGGVGNVGNEQFF	TGTGCCAGCAGCTTAACCCCCGGCGGGGTCGGGAACGTGGGCAATGAGCAGTTCTTC
-	-	TRBV27	15	TRBJ1-5	CASSSSGDKGQPQHF	TGTGCCAGCAGTTCATCAGGGGACAAGGGTCAGCCCCAGCATTTT
-	-	TRBV21-1	14	TRBJ2-5	CASSPRDKRETQYF	TGTGCCAGCAGCCCTCGGGACAAAAGGGAGACCCAGTACTTC
-	-	TRBV27	14	TRBJ2-3	CASTSGTSTDTQYF	TGTGCCAGCACCTCCGGGACTAGCACAGATACGCAGTATTTT
few	TRBD1	TRBV18	15	TRBJ2-5	CASSPRTGVQETQYF	TGTGCCAGCTCACCCCGGACAGGGGTTCAAGAGACCCAGTACTTC
-	TRBD1	TRBV6-4	16	TRBJ2-1	CASRNDRDRAYNEQFF	TGTGCCAGCAGGAATGACCGGGACAGGGCATACAATGAGCAGTTCTTC
once	-	TRBV6-1	15	TRBJ1-3	CASSESERLLNTIYF	TGTGCCAGCAGTGAATCTGAGAGACTCCTAAACACCATATATTTT
-	-	TRBV10-1	13	TRBJ2-3	CASSDKSTDTQYF	TGCGCCAGCAGTGACAAATCCACAGATACGCAGTATTTT
-	TRBD1	TRBV13	14	TRBJ2-7	CASSPRQGASEQYF	TGTGCCAGCAGCCCCCGCCAGGGGGCAAGCGAGCAGTACTTC
-	-	TRBV24-1	13	TRBJ2-3	CATSDPFTDTQYF	TGTGCCACCAGTGATCCCTTCACAGATACGCAGTATTTT
-	-	TRBV4-1	15	TRBJ1-5	CASSQEGGGNQPQHF	TGCGCCAGCAGCCAAGAGGGGGGGGGCAATCAGCCCCAGCATTTT
-	TRBD1	TRBV16	19	TRBJ1-5	CASSQFPLVGQGINQPQHF	TGTGCCAGCAGCCAATTCCCCCTAGTGGGACAGGGGATTAACCAGCCCCAGCATTTT
-	TRBD2	TRBV9	15	TRBJ2-1	CASGILSGGNNEQFF	TGTGCCAGCGGAATTCTTAGCGGGGGAAACAATGAGCAGTTCTTC
-	-	TRBV9	15	TRBJ2-1	CASSVSLAPYNEQFF	TGTGCCAGCAGCGTTTCGCTAGCTCCCTACAATGAGCAGTTCTTC
-	-	TRBV5-5	18	TRBJ2-1	CASSPFALQGGFGDEQFF	TGTGCCAGCAGCCCGTTCGCCTTACAGGGCGGCTTCGGAGATGAGCAGTTCTTC
-	-	TRBV24-1	13	TRBJ1-1	CATSDPRHAEAFF	TGTGCCACCAGTGACCCTCGACACGCTGAAGCTTTCTTT
-	TRBD1	TRBV10-2	15	TRBJ1-5	CASSSTGQGRQPQHF	TGCGCCAGCAGTTCCACCGGACAGGGAAGACAGCCCCAGCATTTT
once	-	TRBV7-3	13	TRBJ2-2	CASSSSNTGELFF	TGTGCCAGCAGCTCTTCGAACACCGGGGAGCTGTTTTTT
-	-	TRBV6-5	14	TRBJ1-1	CASSPTYTGTEAFF	TGTGCCAGCAGTCCCACCTACACAGGCACTGAAGCTTTCTTT
-	TRBD1	TRBV9	14	TRBJ2-7	CASNAGDRGLEQYF	TGTGCCAGCAATGCGGGGGACAGGGGCCTCGAGCAGTACTTC
-	TRBD1	TRBV5-4	15	TRBJ1-5	CASSLEDRVVQPQHF	TGTGCCAGCAGCTTGGAGGACAGGGTTGTCCAGCCCCAGCATTTT
-	-	TRBV3-1/TRBV3-2	15	TRBJ1-2	CASSPPWGTSYGYTF	TGTGCCAGCAGCCCCCCATGGGGTACTAGCTATGGCTACACCTTC
-	TRBD2	TRBV5-1	14	TRBJ2-1	CASSLVQRGIEQFF	TGCGCCAGCAGCTTGGTGCAGCGGGGGATTGAGCAGTTCTTC
-	-	TRBV28	13	TRBJ1-1	CATAGGGVTEAFF	TGTGCCACCGCGGGAGGGGGGGTGACTGAAGCTTTCTTT
-	TRBD1	TRBV9	15	TRBJ1-1	CASSATGGYDTEAFF	TGTGCCAGCAGCGCCACAGGGGGTTACGACACTGAAGCTTTCTTT
once	-	TRBV13	15	TRBJ2-2	CASSLVTVNTGELFF	TGTGCCAGCAGCTTAGTAACGGTGAACACCGGGGAGCTGTTTTTT